This T cell receptor beta chain was documented in a study of blood T cell repertoires in COVID-19. Background on the study: From the United States, Italy and Spain came samples of acute and convalescent COVID-19. T cells, B-cell-depleted T cells, or PBMCs provided the cDNA or gDNA that served as material.

Losses at the gene ends were 7 bases for V and 9 bases for J; bases not matched to a gene: 8. The germline V gene encodes CDR1 LNHDA and CDR2 SQIVND (reference sequence). The CDR3 is made up of 14 amino acids. This clone was counted once. As originally analysed: Nucleated cell counts were estimated from reference gene primer amplification. The data were produced by immunoSEQ multiplex PCR, yet TCRdb's version contains in-frame clones alone and is incomplete. D and trimming were read from the DNA, whereas the V and J calls and clone size are those reported in that table. This repertoire shows nearly 30,000 clones, about 89% found once; its top ten account for 8% to 10%.

Sequences were obtained from peripheral blood. The chain recombines TRBV19 with TRBJ2-3; 12 bases are shared with TRBD2. The source is a human donor in a cohort sampled during active COVID-19. The CDR3 here is CASNPSGGAGTQYF. CDR3 sequence (DNA): TGTGCCAGTAATCCTAGCGGGGGGGCGGGGACGCAGTATTTT. Using reference TRBV19 and TRBJ2-3 for the parts outside the CDR3, the full variable domain is DGGITQSPKYLFRKEGQNVTLSCEQNLNHDAMYWYRQDPGQGLRLIYYSQIVNDFQKGDIAEGYSVSREKKESFPLTVTSAQKNPTAFYLCASNPSGGAGTQYFGPGTRLTVL.